Below are 26 T cell receptor beta chains sequenced from a single sample in a study of patients and donors after allogeneic stem cell transplantation. One entry per CDR3 protein, called by TCRdb with MiXCR from the RT-PCR reads. Of 100,000 to 120,000 distinct CDR3 sequences listed, about a third were seen once; the top ten hold more than 25%. Specimen: blood, either unsorted or a sorted T cell fraction (not recorded which). These receptors all come from a human donor who was either an allogeneic HSCT recipient or a stem cell or donor lymphocyte infusion donor (not recorded which). It is not recorded whose cells these are; they may come from a transplant donor.

This clonotype has just a few counts. The chain links TRBV7-2 to TRBJ2-2; TRBD2 matches 11 bases. Germline loops: CDR1 SGHTA, CDR2 FQGNSA. The CDR3 length is 18 residues. The junction had 6 bases not matched to a gene; V was cut back by 3 bases and J by 0 bases. The CDR3 region has the DNA TGTGCCAGCAGCTTCCGACTACTAGCGGGAGCGAACACCGGGGAGCTGTTTTTT. It yields the protein CASSFRLLAGANTGELFF.

This clonotype came up a few times. This rearrangement joins TRBV20-1 to TRBJ1-1, with 8 positions matching TRBD1. The germline V gene encodes CDR1 DFQATT and CDR2 SNEGSKA (reference sequence). The CDR3 spans 13 residues. Trimming removed 3 bases from V and 9 bases from J; junction bases left unmatched: 9. Here the CDR3 DNA reads TGCAGTGCTAGGGATCCCTGGGACAGGAAAGCTTTCTTT. Encoded protein: CSARDPWDRKAFF.

The chain couples TRBV29-1 to TRBJ2-5; TRBD1 agrees at 7 bases. This CDR3 is built from 14 residues. V gave up 6 bases and J gave up 5 bases; unmatched junction bases: 12. CDR1 and CDR2 (germline): SQVTM, ANQGSEA. This CDR3 is CSVARDSTVETQYF. CDR3 nucleotide sequence: TGCAGCGTGGCTCGGGACAGCACCGTGGAGACCCAGTACTTC.

The DNA of the CDR3 is TGCGCCAGCAGCTCCGGGGTAACCCGTAGCACAGATACGCAGTATTTT. This encodes CASSSGVTRSTDTQYF. This chain uses TRBV5-1 with TRBJ2-3, with a weak D call TRBD2 (5 bases). CDR3 length equals 16 residues. The germline V gene encodes CDR1 SGHRS and CDR2 YFSETQ. Trimming removed 3 bases at V and 0 bases at J, with 14 bases between.

This clonotype was seen a few times. The rearrangement links TRBV9 to TRBJ1-5, with D hard to call. Germline assignment: CDR1 SGDLS and CDR2 YYNGEE. The V and J ends lost 0 bases and 4 bases respectively, with 8 bases between them. CDR3 length equals 14 residues. This chain's CDR3 is CASSVGAVNQPQHF. CDR3 DNA: TGTGCCAGCAGCGTAGGGGCCGTAAATCAGCCCCAGCATTTT. Together with reference TRBV9 and TRBJ1-5, the CDR3 gives the full variable domain: DSGVTQTPKHLITATGQRVTLRCSPRSGDLSVYWYQQSLDQGLQFLIQYYNGEERAKGNILERFSAQQFPDLHSELNLSSLELGDSALYFCASSVGAVNQPQHFGDGTRLSIL.

This clonotype was seen more than once but under ten times. V is TRBV2 and J is TRBJ2-2; D is unresolved. Trimming left V 6 bases short and J 5 bases short, with 4 bases between. The CDR3 is 11 amino acids. In germline, CDR1 is SNHLY, CDR2 FYNNEI. CDR3 sequence reads: CASRRTGELFF. DNA of the CDR3: TGTGCCAGCAGACGTACCGGGGAGCTGTTTTTT.

This clonotype came up a few times. The rearrangement joins TRBV6-1 to TRBJ1-5; D ambiguous. Germline CDR1 reads MNHNS; CDR2 reads SASEGT. V lost 8 bases, J lost 0 bases, and 11 bases lay in between. The CDR3 is 14 amino acids. The CDR3 here is CASWALYSNQPQHF. CDR3 bases: TGTGCCAGCTGGGCCCTCTATAGCAATCAGCCCCAGCATTTT.

This clonotype was observed a handful of times. The rearrangement uses TRBV5-1 and TRBJ2-3; 11 bases are a match to TRBD1. This CDR3 has 14 amino acids. V lost 5 bases to trimming and J lost 5 bases; unmatched junction nucleotides: 4. From germline, CDR1 is SGHRS and CDR2 YFSETQ. For the CDR3, the DNA is TGCGCCAGCAGGGACAGGGGGCATGGAGATACGCAGTATTTT. It codes for CASRDRGHGDTQYF.

This clonotype occurred a few times. The chain recombines TRBV7-9 with TRBJ2-7, with 12 bases lining up with TRBD2. The CDR3 length is 17 residues. Germline V gives CDR1 SEHNR, CDR2 FQNEAQ (reference sequence). The V gene end was trimmed by 1 base and the J gene end by 4 bases; junction bases not matched to a gene: 8. The CDR3 DNA reads as TGTGCCAGCAGCTTAGGGGGACTAGCGGGCCGCAGATACGAGCAGTACTTC. Its translation: CASSLGGLAGRRYEQYF. The variable domain in full, with the rest retrieved from reference TRBV7-9 and TRBJ2-7, is DTGVSQNPRHKITKRGQNVTFRCDPISEHNRLYWYRQTLGQGPEFLTYFQNEAQLEKSRLLSDRFSAERPKGSFSTLEIQRTEQGDSAMYLCASSLGGLAGRRYEQYFGPGTRLTVT.

The chain couples TRBV15 to TRBJ1-6; D gene uncertain. The V end lost 3 bases, the J end lost 7 bases, and 16 bases lay between the germline ends. The CDR3 sequence is 16 residues long. Germline assignment: CDR1 LNHNV and CDR2 YYDKDF (reference sequence). The CDR3 here is CATSRLFMGTNSPLHF. CDR3 coding DNA: TGTGCCACCAGCAGGCTTTTCATGGGAACCAATTCACCCCTCCACTTT.

This chain joins TRBV4-2 and TRBJ1-5; 7 nucleotides agree with TRBD1. The CDR3 runs to 17 residues. V was clipped by 4 bases and J by 4 bases; unmatched bases: 13. Germline V gene lookup returns CDR1 LGHNA and CDR2 YNFKEQ. CDR3: CASSLRTGLSGNQPQHF. CDR3 bases: TGTGCCAGCAGCCTCAGGACAGGCCTTTCGGGGAATCAGCCCCAGCATTTT.

The chain carries TRBV20-1 and TRBJ1-2; 7 nucleotides match TRBD1. The CDR3 runs 18 residues. Unmatched junction bases numbered 17, after V lost 2 bases and J lost 2 bases. CDR1 and CDR2 from the germline V gene are DFQATT and SNEGSKA (reference sequence). CDR3 coding DNA: TGCAGTGCTAGATCGGGTTTGGGTCGGGACAGTGGGAACTATGGCTACACCTTC. Protein: CSARSGLGRDSGNYGYTF.

V gene TRBV10-3 combines with J gene TRBJ2-1; D unclear. The germline V gene has CDR1 ENHRY and CDR2 SYGVKD. V was cut by 6 bases and J by 6 bases, with 9 bases left in between. This CDR3 contains 12 residues. The CDR3 here is CAIRSLPNEQFF. The CDR3 coding sequence is TGTGCCATCAGAAGCCTACCCAATGAGCAGTTCTTC.

This rearrangement joins TRBV10-3 to TRBJ2-1, with 7 bases fitting TRBD1. Germline V lookup: CDR1 ENHRY, CDR2 SYGVKD. This CDR3 spans 15 amino acids. V dropped 3 bases and J dropped 5; count of bases not matched to a gene: 7. The CDR3: CAISETDRSNNEQFF. The CDR3 DNA reads TGTGCCATCAGTGAAACGGACAGGAGCAACAATGAGCAGTTCTTC.

The chain combines TRBV5-5 with TRBJ1-1, with a weak D call TRBD1 (6 bases). V gave up 0 bases and J gave up 1 base, with 10 bases separating them. The CDR3 is 15 residues long. Germline V gives CDR1 SGHKS, CDR2 YYEKEE (reference sequence). The CDR3 is CASSLGPTGNTEAFF. The CDR3 DNA follows: TGTGCCAGCAGCTTGGGCCCGACAGGGAACACTGAAGCTTTCTTT.

This chain connects TRBV7-9 to TRBJ2-1; a weak D match, TRBD2 (5 bases). CDR3 size: 12 residues. From germline, CDR1 is SEHNR and CDR2 FQNEAQ (reference sequence). Deletions cut 5 bases from V and 8 bases from J, with 10 bases between. The CDR3 sequence is CASSTRTYEQFF. The CDR3, as DNA: TGTGCCAGCAGCACAAGGACTTATGAGCAGTTCTTC.

The CDR3 coding sequence is TGCAGTGCAAGGGGGTTAACGGACGGAGGGTACGAGCAGTACTTC. This gives the protein CSARGLTDGGYEQYF. V gene TRBV20-1 combines with J gene TRBJ2-7; D assignment may be TRBD1 or TRBD2 (6 bases each). Germline V gene data show CDR1 as DFQATT and CDR2 as SNEGSKA (reference sequence). CDR3 length equals 15 residues. With 6 bases removed from V and 4 bases from J, the gap between germline ends came to 22 bases.

The chain combines TRBV7-2 with TRBJ1-6; D is unclear. V was clipped by 0 bases and J by 5 bases, with 14 bases between them. Germline assignment: CDR1 SGHTA and CDR2 FQGNSA. The CDR3 has 17 amino acids. As DNA, the CDR3 is TGTGCCAGCAGCTTAGCGTACGTCGCGGGCGATAATTCACCCCTCCACTTT. It encodes CASSLAYVAGDNSPLHF.

This clonotype was observed a few times. The chain uses TRBV20-1 and TRBJ2-7; D is ambiguous. V gave up 6 bases and J gave up 0 bases, with 12 bases separating them. Germline V CDR1 and CDR2: DFQATT, SNEGSKA (reference sequence). This CDR3 region has 13 residues. The DNA for the CDR3 is TGCAGTGCCCAGACTGCCAGCTCCTACGAGCAGTACTTC. Translation gives CSAQTASSYEQYF.

The genes are TRBV9 and TRBJ2-7, with 9 bases aligning to TRBD1. Germline trimming cut 3 bases from V and 5 bases from J; bases unmatched to any gene: 9. The CDR3 consists of 15 residues. Germline V gene data show CDR1 as SGDLS and CDR2 as YYNGEE. In nucleotides, the CDR3 is TGTGCCAGCAGCGCAACCGGGACAGGGCTAAACGAGCAGTACTTC. Protein product: CASSATGTGLNEQYF.

This clonotype was observed at least ten times. The V gene is TRBV12-3 or TRBV12-4, the J gene TRBJ1-5; D possibly corresponds to TRBD1 (5 bases). Trimming cost V 1 base and J 2 bases, with 9 bases left between them. The CDR3 runs to 15 residues. The CDR3 DNA reads TGTGCCAGCAGTTTAGAGGGGTGGGGCAATCAGCCCCAGCATTTT. It codes for CASSLEGWGNQPQHF.

CDR3: CASTQREGGYEQYF. The DNA for the CDR3 is TGTGCCAGCACCCAGAGGGAGGGAGGGTACGAGCAGTACTTC. This sequence joins TRBV6-5 and TRBJ2-7; TRBD2 matches 7 bases. Germline assignment: CDR1 MNHEY and CDR2 SVGAGI. CDR3 length equals 14 residues. After removal of 7 bases from V and 4 bases from J, the junction contained 10 bases not matched to a gene.

The chain is built from TRBV3-1 and TRBJ1-1; 7 nucleotides line up with TRBD1. CDR1 and CDR2 (germline): LGHDT, YNNKEL (reference sequence). This CDR3 spans 15 amino acids. The J segment lost 0 bases and the V segment lost 4 bases, leaving 5 bases of the junction unmatched. The CDR3: CASSPLQGMNTEAFF. In nucleotides, the CDR3 is TGTGCCAGCAGCCCCCTACAGGGGATGAACACTGAAGCTTTCTTT.

This clonotype is a singleton in its sample. V gene TRBV7-9 combines with J gene TRBJ2-5, with 7 nucleotides matching TRBD2. The junction had 7 bases not matched to a gene; V was cut back by 4 bases and J by 5 bases. There are 14 residues in the CDR3. Germline V gives CDR1 SEHNR, CDR2 FQNEAQ (reference sequence). CDR3 protein: CASSSRVRGETQYF. As DNA, the CDR3 is TGTGCCAGCAGCTCCCGAGTGCGGGGGGAGACCCAGTACTTC.

This rearrangement joins TRBV21-1 to TRBJ2-7; the table's D call TRBD1 went unverified against the DNA. TRBV21-1 is a recognized pseudogene. The CDR3 spans 14 residues. CDR3 coding DNA: TGTGCCAGCAGCAAATCCGACAGGGTCGACGAGCAGTACTTC. Protein product: CASSKSDRVDEQYF.

The chain uses TRBV5-1 and TRBJ2-3; 12 bases match TRBD2. Per the germline V gene, CDR1 is SGHRS and CDR2 is YFSETQ. The trim removed 3 bases at V and 2 bases at J, leaving 10 bases unmatched. The CDR3 consists of 18 residues. The CDR3 region has the DNA TGCGCCAGCAGCTCCCTAGCGGGAGGGCCCCTATCCACAGATACGCAGTATTTT. This translates into CASSSLAGGPLSTDTQYF.